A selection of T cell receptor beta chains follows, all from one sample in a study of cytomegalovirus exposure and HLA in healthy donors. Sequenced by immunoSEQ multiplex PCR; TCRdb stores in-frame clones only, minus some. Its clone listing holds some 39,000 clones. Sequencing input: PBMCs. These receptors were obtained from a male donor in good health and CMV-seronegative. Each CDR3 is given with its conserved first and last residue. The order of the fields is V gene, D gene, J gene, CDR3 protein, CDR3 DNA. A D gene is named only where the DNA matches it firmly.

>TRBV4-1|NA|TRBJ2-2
CASSHRWGGLTGAGELFF
TGCGCCAGCAGCCATCGTTGGGGGGGCCTTACTGGCGCCGGGGAGCTGTTTTTT
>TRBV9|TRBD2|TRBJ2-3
CASSELAGGPFRTDTQYF
TGTGCCAGCAGCGAGTTAGCGGGGGGGCCTTTTAGGACAGATACGCAGTATTTT
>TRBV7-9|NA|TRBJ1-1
CASRNTENTEAFF
TGTGCCAGCAGAAATACAGAGAACACTGAAGCTTTCTTT
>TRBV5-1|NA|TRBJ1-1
CASSSPGQTTEAFF
TGCGCCAGCAGCTCCCCCGGACAGACCACTGAAGCTTTCTTT
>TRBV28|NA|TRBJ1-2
CASLMEKGKKGYTF
TGTGCCAGCCTCATGGAGAAAGGCAAAAAGGGCTACACCTTC
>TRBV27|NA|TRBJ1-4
CASSPSVATNEKLFF
TGTGCCAGCAGTCCCTCAGTTGCAACTAATGAAAAACTGTTTTTT
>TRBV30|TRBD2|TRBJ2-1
CAWSIGGANEQFF
TGTGCCTGGAGTATCGGGGGGGCCAATGAGCAGTTCTTC
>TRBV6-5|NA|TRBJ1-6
CASSYAGRSPLHF
TGTGCCAGCAGTTACGCGGGACGTTCACCCCTCCACTTT
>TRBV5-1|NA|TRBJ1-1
CASSLDSLRSSMNTEAFF
TGCGCCAGCAGCTTGGACAGCCTTCGATCAAGCATGAACACTGAAGCTTTCTTT
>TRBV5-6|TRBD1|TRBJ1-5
CASSLGQANQPQHF
TGTGCCAGCAGCCTCGGACAGGCAAATCAGCCCCAGCATTTT
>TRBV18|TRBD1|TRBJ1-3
CASSGNRGSGNTIYF
TGTGCCAGCTCAGGAAACAGGGGCTCTGGAAACACCATATATTTT
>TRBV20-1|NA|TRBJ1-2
CSARRGYGYTF
TGCAGTGCTAGGAGGGGGTATGGCTACACCTTC
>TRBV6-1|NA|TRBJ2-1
CASSDRDVRGNEQFF
TGTGCCAGCAGTGACCGAGACGTTAGGGGCAATGAGCAGTTCTTC
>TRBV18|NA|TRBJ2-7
CASSVQGWAYEQYF
TGTGCCAGCTCAGTACAAGGTTGGGCCTACGAGCAGTACTTC
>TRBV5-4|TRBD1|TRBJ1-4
CASSPGQGEVKLFF
TGTGCCAGCAGCCCCGGACAGGGGGAAGTAAAACTGTTTTTT
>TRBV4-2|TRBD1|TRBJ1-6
CASSPRDRGDSPLHF
TGTGCCAGCAGCCCCCGGGACAGAGGAGACTCACCCCTCCACTTT
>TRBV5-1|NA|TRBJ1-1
CASRFDMNTEAFF
TGCGCCAGCAGGTTCGACATGAACACTGAAGCTTTCTTT
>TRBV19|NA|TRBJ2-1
CASSRQGGNEQFF
TGTGCCAGTAGTAGGCAGGGTGGCAATGAGCAGTTCTTC
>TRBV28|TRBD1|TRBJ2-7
CASSRGQVGEQYF
TGTGCCAGCAGCCGCGGACAGGTCGGCGAGCAGTACTTC
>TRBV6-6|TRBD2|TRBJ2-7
CASSYSNGRDEQYF
TGTGCCAGCAGTTACTCGAACGGGAGGGACGAGCAGTACTTC
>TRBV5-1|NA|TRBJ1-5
CASSWTSDQPQHF
TGCGCCAGCAGCTGGACTTCTGATCAGCCCCAGCATTTT
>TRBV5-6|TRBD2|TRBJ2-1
CASISAGGPPSKEEFF
TGTGCCAGCATTTCCGCGGGGGGCCCTCCATCGAAAGAGGAGTTCTTC
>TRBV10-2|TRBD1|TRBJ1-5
CASSQGVSQPQHF
TGCGCCAGCAGTCAGGGGGTGAGTCAGCCCCAGCATTTT
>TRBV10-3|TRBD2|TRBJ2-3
CAISEPLLAGETTDTQYF
TGTGCCATCAGTGAGCCCTTACTAGCGGGGGAGACCACAGATACGCAGTATTTT
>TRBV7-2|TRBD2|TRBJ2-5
CASSLKTSAGGTQYF
TGTGCCAGCAGCCTAAAGACTAGCGCGGGGGGGACCCAGTACTTC
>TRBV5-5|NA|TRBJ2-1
CASSLISNEQFF
TGTGCCAGCAGCCTAATTAGCAATGAGCAGTTCTTC
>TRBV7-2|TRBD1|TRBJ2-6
CASSYGQGSIGANVLTF
TGTGCCAGCAGCTATGGACAGGGGAGTATTGGGGCCAACGTCCTGACTTTC
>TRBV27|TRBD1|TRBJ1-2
CASSPLLKTGGNGYTF
TGTGCCAGCAGCCCACTTTTGAAGACAGGGGGGAATGGCTACACCTTC
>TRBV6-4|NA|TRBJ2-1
CASSEDSSYNEQFF
TGTGCCAGCAGTGAAGACAGCTCCTACAATGAGCAGTTCTTC